This T cell receptor beta chain was captured in a study of T-cell memory formation after mild COVID-19. As for the study in general: Each donor largely had its own TCR clusters.

Barcoded TCR alpha and TCR beta cDNA libraries with UMIs came from 5'RACE using constant-segment primers. Using its own MiXCR run on the 5' RACE reads, TCRdb lists one record per CDR3 protein. This sample has 170,000 or so distinct CDR3 sequences, with around 21% found just once. The CDR3 extends over 17 amino acids. The germline V gene encodes CDR1 LNHDA and CDR2 SQIVND (reference sequence). The V segment lost 3 bases and the J segment 1 base; nucleotides outside the gene matches: 9. The sample was PBMCs or a T cell subset sorted from them (not recorded which). The sequence came from an adult woman who had mild COVID-19 (a few samples of this study predate the infection). Cell type and time point are not known. The gene calls are TRBV19 and TRBJ1-5; TRBD1 matches 7 bases. CDR3 in DNA: TGTGCCAGTAGTATCAACGTAGTACAGGGGAGCAATCAGCCCCAGCATTTT. Protein product: CASSINVVQGSNQPQHF.